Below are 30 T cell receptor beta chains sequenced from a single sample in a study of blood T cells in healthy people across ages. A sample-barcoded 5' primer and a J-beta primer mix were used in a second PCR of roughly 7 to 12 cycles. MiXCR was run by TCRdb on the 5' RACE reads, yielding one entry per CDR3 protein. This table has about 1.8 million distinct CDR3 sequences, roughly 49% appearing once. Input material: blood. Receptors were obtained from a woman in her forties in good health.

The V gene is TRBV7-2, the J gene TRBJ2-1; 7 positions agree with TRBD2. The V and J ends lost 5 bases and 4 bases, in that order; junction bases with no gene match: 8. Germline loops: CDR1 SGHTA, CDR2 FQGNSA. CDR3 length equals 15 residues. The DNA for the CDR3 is TGTGCCAGCAGCCCACCCGGGACTATATACAATGAGCAGTTCTTC. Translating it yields CASSPPGTIYNEQFF.

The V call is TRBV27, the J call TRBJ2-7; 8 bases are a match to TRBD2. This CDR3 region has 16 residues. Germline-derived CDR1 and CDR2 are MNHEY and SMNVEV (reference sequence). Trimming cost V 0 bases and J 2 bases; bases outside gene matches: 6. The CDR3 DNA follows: TGTGCCAGCAGTTTATCGGCCGGGGGGGGAACCTACGAGCAGTACTTC. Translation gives CASSLSAGGGTYEQYF.

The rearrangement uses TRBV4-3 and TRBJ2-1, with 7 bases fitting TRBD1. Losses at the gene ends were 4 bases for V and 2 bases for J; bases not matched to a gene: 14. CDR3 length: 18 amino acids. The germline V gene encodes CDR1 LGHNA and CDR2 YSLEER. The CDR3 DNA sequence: TGCGCCAGCAGCCGCCTCGACAGGGTAGGGGCTACCTACAATGAGCAGTTCTTC. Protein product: CASSRLDRVGATYNEQFF.

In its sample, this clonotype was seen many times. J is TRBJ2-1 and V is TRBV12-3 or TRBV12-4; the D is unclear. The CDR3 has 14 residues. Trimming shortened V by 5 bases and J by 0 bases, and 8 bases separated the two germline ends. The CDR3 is CASSRTSSYNEQFF. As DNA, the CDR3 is TGTGCCAGCAGTAGAACAAGCTCCTACAATGAGCAGTTCTTC.

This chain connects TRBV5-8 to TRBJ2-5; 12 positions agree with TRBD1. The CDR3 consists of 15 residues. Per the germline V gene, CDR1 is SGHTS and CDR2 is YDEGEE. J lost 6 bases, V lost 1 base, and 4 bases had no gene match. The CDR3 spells CASSLTGQGAQTQYF. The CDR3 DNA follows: TGTGCCAGCAGCTTGACGGGACAGGGGGCACAGACCCAGTACTTC.

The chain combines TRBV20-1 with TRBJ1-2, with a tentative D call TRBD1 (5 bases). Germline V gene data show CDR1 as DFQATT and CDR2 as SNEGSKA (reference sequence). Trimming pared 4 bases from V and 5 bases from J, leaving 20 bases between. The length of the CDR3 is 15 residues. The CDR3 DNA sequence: TGCAGTGCTAACACCCCCCAGCATTCAGGGTATGGCTACACCTTC. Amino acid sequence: CSANTPQHSGYGYTF.

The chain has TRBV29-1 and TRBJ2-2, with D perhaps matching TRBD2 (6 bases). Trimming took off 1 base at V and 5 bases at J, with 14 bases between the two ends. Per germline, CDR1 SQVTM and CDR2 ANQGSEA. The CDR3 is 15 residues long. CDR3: CSVEGHGGVTGELFF. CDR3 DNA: TGCAGCGTTGAAGGTCATGGAGGGGTGACCGGGGAGCTGTTTTTT.

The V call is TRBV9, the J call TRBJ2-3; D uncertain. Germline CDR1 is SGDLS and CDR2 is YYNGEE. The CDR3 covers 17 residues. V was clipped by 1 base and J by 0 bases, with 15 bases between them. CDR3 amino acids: CASSVHADPSSTDTQYF. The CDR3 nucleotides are TGTGCCAGCAGCGTACACGCAGACCCCTCCAGCACAGATACGCAGTATTTT.

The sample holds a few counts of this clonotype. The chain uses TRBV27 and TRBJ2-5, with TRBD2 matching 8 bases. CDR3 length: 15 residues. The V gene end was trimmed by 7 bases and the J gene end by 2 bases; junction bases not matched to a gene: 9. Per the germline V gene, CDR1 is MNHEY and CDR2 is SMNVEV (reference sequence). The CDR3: CASNLSGGPQETQYF. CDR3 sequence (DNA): TGTGCCAGCAATCTCAGCGGGGGACCACAAGAGACCCAGTACTTC.

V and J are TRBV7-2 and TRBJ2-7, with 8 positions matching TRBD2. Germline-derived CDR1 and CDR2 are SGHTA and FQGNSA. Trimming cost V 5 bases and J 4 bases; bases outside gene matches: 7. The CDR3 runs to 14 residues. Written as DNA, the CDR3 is TGTGCCAGCAGCATTAGCGGGGTGATTTACGAGCAGTACTTC. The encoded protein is CASSISGVIYEQYF. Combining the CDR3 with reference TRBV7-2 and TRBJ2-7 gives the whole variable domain GAGVSQSPSNKVTEKGKDVELRCDPISGHTALYWYRQSLGQGLEFLIYFQGNSAPDKSGLPSDRFSAERTGGSVSTLTIQRTQQEDSAVYLCASSISGVIYEQYFGPGTRLTVT.

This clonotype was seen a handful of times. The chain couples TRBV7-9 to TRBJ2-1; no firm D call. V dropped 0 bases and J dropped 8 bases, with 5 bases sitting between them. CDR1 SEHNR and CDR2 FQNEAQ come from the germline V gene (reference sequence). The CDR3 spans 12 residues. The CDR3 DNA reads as TGTGCCAGCAGCTTAGCGTGGGATGAGCAGTTCTTC. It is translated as CASSLAWDEQFF.

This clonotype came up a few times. DNA of the CDR3: TGTGCCAGCAGTTACGATTCGACAGGGGGCCCCTACGAGCAGTACTTC. Amino acid sequence: CASSYDSTGGPYEQYF. The V gene is TRBV6-5, the J gene TRBJ2-7, with TRBD1 identical over 10 bases. V gave up 2 bases and J gave up 2 bases; unmatched junction bases: 6. Germline assignment: CDR1 MNHEY and CDR2 SVGAGI. The CDR3 length is 16 residues.

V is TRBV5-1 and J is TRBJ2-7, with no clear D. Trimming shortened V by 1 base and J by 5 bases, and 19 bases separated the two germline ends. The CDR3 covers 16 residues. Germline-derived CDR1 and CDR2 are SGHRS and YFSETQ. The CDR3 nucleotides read TGCGCCAGCAGCTTGTACACGGACGGTATCAGGAACGAGCAGTACTTC. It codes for CASSLYTDGIRNEQYF.

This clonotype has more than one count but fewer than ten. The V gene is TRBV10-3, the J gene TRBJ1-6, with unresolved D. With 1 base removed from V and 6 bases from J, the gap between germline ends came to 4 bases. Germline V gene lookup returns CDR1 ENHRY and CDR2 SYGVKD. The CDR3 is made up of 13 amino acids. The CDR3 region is CAISEYSNSPLHF. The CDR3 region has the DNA TGTGCCATCAGTGAGTACAGTAATTCACCCCTCCACTTT.

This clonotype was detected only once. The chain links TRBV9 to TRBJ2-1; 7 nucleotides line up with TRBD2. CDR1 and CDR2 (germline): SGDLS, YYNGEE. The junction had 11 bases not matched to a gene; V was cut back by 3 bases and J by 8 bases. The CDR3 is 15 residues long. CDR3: CASSAGGTISDEQFF. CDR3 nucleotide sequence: TGTGCCAGCAGCGCAGGAGGGACTATAAGCGATGAGCAGTTCTTC.

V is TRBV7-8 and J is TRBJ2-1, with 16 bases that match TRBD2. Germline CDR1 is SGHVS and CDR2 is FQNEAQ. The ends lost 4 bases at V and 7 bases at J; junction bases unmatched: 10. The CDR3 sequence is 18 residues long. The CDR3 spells CASSSGLAGGQVLNEQFF. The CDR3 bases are TGTGCCAGCAGCTCGGGACTAGCGGGGGGGCAAGTGTTAAATGAGCAGTTCTTC.

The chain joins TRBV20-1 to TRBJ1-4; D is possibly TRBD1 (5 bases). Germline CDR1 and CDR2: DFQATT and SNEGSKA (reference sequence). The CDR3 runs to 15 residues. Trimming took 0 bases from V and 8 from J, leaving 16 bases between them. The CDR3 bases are TGCAGTGCTAGAGATCTACTAGGTCCAGGGGAAAAACTGTTTTTT. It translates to CSARDLLGPGEKLFF.

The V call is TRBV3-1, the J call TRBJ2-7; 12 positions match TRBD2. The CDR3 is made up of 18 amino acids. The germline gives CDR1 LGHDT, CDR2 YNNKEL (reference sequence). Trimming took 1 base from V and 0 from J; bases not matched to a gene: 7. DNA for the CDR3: TGTGCCAGCAGCCAAGGACTAGCGGGGGTCCCAAGCTCCTACGAGCAGTACTTC. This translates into CASSQGLAGVPSSYEQYF.

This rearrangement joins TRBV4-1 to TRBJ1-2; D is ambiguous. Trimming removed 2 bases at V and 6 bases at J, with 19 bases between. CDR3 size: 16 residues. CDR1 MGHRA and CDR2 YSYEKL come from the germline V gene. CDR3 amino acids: CASSQSERSSLNGYTF. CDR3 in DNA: TGCGCCAGCAGCCAATCCGAACGGAGCAGTTTGAATGGCTACACCTTC.

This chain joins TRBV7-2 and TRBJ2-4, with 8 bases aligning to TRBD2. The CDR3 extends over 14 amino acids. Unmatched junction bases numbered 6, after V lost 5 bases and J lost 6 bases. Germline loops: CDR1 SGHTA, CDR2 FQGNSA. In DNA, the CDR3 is TGTGCCAGCAGCCCGGGGGGGGAAGGAAACATTCAGTACTTC. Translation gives CASSPGGEGNIQYF. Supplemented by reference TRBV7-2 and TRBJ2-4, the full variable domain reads GAGVSQSPSNKVTEKGKDVELRCDPISGHTALYWYRQSLGQGLEFLIYFQGNSAPDKSGLPSDRFSAERTGGSVSTLTIQRTQQEDSAVYLCASSPGGEGNIQYFGAGTRLSVL.

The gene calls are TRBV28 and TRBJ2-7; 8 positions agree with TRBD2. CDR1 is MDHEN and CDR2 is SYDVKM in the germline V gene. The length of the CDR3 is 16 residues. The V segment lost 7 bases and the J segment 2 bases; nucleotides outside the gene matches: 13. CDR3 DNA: TGTGCCAGCACCCTTATCAGCGGGGGTTCCCCCTACGAGCAGTACTTC. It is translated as CASTLISGGSPYEQYF.

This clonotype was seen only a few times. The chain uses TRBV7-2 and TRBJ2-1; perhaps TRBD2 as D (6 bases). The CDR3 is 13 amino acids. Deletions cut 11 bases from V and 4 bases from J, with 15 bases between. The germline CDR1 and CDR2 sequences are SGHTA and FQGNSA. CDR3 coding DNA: TGTACCGAGACCGAGACTAGGTACAATGAGCAGTTCTTC. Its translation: CTETETRYNEQFF.

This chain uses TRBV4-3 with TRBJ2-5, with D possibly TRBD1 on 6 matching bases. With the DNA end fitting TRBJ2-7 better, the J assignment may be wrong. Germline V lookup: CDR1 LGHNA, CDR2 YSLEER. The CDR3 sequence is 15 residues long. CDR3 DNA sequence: TGCGCCAGCAGCCAAGATAAGCAGGGGCCAAGCGAGCAGTACTTC. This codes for CASSQDKQGPSEQYF.

CDR3 coding DNA: TGTGCCAGCAGCCCCTTAGGCCTAGCGGGGGGGGAAAACATTCAGTACTTC. It translates to CASSPLGLAGGENIQYF. The gene calls are TRBV6-6 and TRBJ2-4, with 12 bases matching TRBD2. V shed 6 bases and J 5 bases; nucleotides not matched to a gene: 11. Germline CDR1 and CDR2: MNHNY and SVGAGI (reference sequence). This CDR3 is built from 17 residues.

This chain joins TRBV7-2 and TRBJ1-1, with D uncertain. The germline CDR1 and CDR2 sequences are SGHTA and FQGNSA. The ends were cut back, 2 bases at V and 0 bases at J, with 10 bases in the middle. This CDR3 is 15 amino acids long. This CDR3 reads CASSLRLSMNTEAFF. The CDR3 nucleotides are TGTGCCAGCAGCTTACGTCTGAGTATGAACACTGAAGCTTTCTTT.

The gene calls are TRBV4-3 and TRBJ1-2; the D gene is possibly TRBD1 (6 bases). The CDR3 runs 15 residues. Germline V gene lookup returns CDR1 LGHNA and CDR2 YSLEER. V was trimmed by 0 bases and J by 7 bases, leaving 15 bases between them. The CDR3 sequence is CASSQEGRGYGGYTF. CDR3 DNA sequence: TGCGCCAGCAGCCAAGAGGGGAGGGGGTATGGTGGCTACACCTTC.

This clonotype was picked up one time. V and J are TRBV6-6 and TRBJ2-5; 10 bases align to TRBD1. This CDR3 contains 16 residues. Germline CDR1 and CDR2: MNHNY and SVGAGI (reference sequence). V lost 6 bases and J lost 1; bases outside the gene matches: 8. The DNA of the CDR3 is TGTGCCAGCAGACCCCGGACAGGGGGGATCCAAGAGACCCAGTACTTC. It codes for CASRPRTGGIQETQYF.

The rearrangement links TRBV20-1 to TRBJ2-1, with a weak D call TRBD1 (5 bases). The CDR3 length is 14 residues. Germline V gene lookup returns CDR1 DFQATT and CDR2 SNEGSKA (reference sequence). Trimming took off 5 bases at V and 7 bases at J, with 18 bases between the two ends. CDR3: CSAPGAGIRNEQFF. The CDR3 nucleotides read TGCAGTGCTCCCGGAGCAGGGATTCGAAATGAGCAGTTCTTC.

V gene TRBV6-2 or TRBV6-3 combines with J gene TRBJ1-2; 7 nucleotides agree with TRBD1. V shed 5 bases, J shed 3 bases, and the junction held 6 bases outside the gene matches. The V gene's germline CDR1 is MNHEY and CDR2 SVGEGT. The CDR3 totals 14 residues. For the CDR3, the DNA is TGTGCCAGCAGTAACTACGGACAGGACTATGGCTACACCTTC. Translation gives CASSNYGQDYGYTF.

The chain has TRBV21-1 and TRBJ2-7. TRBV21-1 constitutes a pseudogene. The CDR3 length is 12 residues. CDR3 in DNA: TGTGCCAGCAGCGTCCTTCCCTACGAGCAGTACTTC. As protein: CASSVLPYEQYF.